These 7 T cell receptor beta chains were all obtained from the same sample, sequenced in a study of blood T cell repertoires in COVID-19. Clones were sequenced by immunoSEQ multiplex PCR, and TCRdb holds only the in-frame ones, with some missing. The table records 60,000 or so clones, over 80% of them present only once. Sequenced input: peripheral blood. The origin of the receptors is a man aged 25-45 years with COVID-19, enrolled during active disease.

The V call is TRBV3-1 (or the pseudogene TRBV3-2), the J call TRBJ1-2, with D hard to call. Germline V CDR1 and CDR2: LGHDT, YNNKEL (reference sequence). V lost 3 bases and J 0 bases, leaving 8 bases between the germline ends. The CDR3 covers 14 residues. CDR3 protein: CASSHAGSNYGYTF. The CDR3 coding sequence is TGTGCCAGCAGCCATGCGGGATCTAACTATGGCTACACCTTC.

V is TRBV18 and J is TRBJ1-2; TRBD1 agrees at 10 bases. Unmatched junction bases numbered 8, after V lost 6 bases and J lost 1 base. CDR3 size: 16 residues. Per germline, CDR1 KGHSH and CDR2 LQKENI. This CDR3 reads CASSEGQGNFNYGYTF. CDR3 DNA: TGTGCCAGCTCCGAGGGACAGGGGAACTTTAACTATGGCTACACCTTC.

The chain is built from TRBV9 and TRBJ1-1, with 11 nucleotides matching TRBD1. The CDR3 length is 15 residues. In germline, CDR1 is SGDLS, CDR2 YYNGEE. Trimming took 3 bases from V and 10 from J; bases not matched to a gene: 11. The CDR3 nucleotides are TGTGCCAGCAGCGGGAAGGGGGACAGGGGGATATCAGCTTTCTTT. Translated, it gives CASSGKGDRGISAFF.

The V call is TRBV4-3, the J call TRBJ1-4; 10 bases match TRBD1. Germline trimming cut 3 bases from V and 5 bases from J; bases unmatched to any gene: 0. The CDR3 covers 14 residues. Germline CDR1 reads LGHNA; CDR2 reads YSLEER. This chain's CDR3 is CASSQGQGNEKLFF. DNA of the CDR3: TGCGCCAGCAGCCAGGGACAGGGGAATGAAAAACTGTTTTTT.

This clone was recorded once. CDR3 bases: TGTGCCAGCAGCTTGGGGCAGATCCAAGAGACCCAGTACTTC. It encodes CASSLGQIQETQYF. The chain couples TRBV5-5 to TRBJ2-5; D is unclear. Trimming took off 0 bases at V and 1 base at J, with 7 bases between the two ends. The CDR3 sequence is 14 residues long. Germline-derived CDR1 and CDR2 are SGHKS and YYEKEE (reference sequence).

The chain couples TRBV6-5 to TRBJ2-1; 9 positions agree with TRBD2. V lost 7 bases, J lost 3 bases, and 7 bases stayed unmatched. The length of the CDR3 is 15 residues. The V gene's germline CDR1 is MNHEY and CDR2 SVGAGI. The CDR3 sequence: CASIRYSGSYNEQFF. The CDR3 DNA follows: TGTGCCAGCATCCGCTATAGCGGGAGCTACAATGAGCAGTTCTTC.

This clone was counted a single time. This chain links TRBV2 with TRBJ1-2; D gene uncertain. From germline, CDR1 is SNHLY and CDR2 FYNNEI. Trimming shortened V by 2 bases and J by 4 bases, and 11 bases separated the two germline ends. The CDR3 has 14 amino acids. CDR3 sequence reads: CASSERGGTYGYTF. The CDR3 coding sequence is TGTGCCAGCAGTGAAAGAGGCGGAACCTATGGCTACACCTTC.